This TCR beta chain was profiled in a study of blood T cell repertoires in COVID-19. The repertoire was sequenced with immunoSEQ multiplex PCR; TCRdb's copy has only in-frame clones and lacks some. This table holds 170,000 or so clones, around 80% found once. The CDR3 loop spans 16 amino acids. Germline V gene lookup returns CDR1 LGHNA and CDR2 YNFKEQ. V lost 4 bases and J lost 1; bases outside the gene matches: 4. Sample: peripheral blood. This TCR derives from a woman aged 55-75 years with acute or convalescent COVID-19. The V call is TRBV4-2, the J call TRBJ2-2; 9 nucleotides agree with TRBD1. CDR3 coding DNA: TGTGCCAGCAGCCCCTCGGGACAGGGGAACACCGGGGAGCTGTTTTTT. The encoded protein is CASSPSGQGNTGELFF.